The 19 T cell receptor beta chains below were found in one sample sequenced in a study of shared clonotypes between healthy human individuals. Sequenced by immunoSEQ multiplex PCR; TCRdb stores in-frame clones only, minus some. The repertoire includes about 380,000 clones, approximately 97% of them detected once, and around 0.32% sits in the top ten. Sequencing input: memory CD8+ T cells sorted from blood. Subset described: CD45RO+ cells pooled with CCR7-negative TemRA cells. The origin of the receptors is a man younger than 40 in good health.

This rearrangement joins TRBV9 to TRBJ1-2, with D unclear. Germline V gene lookup returns CDR1 SGDLS and CDR2 YYNGEE. With 0 bases removed from V and 1 base from J, the gap between germline ends came to 10 bases. This CDR3 spans 15 amino acids. The CDR3, as DNA: TGTGCCAGCAGCGTAGACCGGAGGATTAACTATGGCTACACCTTC. Translation: CASSVDRRINYGYTF. The complete variable domain, with remaining parts taken from reference TRBV9 and TRBJ1-2, reads DSGVTQTPKHLITATGQRVTLRCSPRSGDLSVYWYQQSLDQGLQFLIQYYNGEERAKGNILERFSAQQFPDLHSELNLSSLELGDSALYFCASSVDRRINYGYTFGSGTRLTVV.

This clone was observed a handful of times. The chain combines TRBV28 with TRBJ2-4; no firm D call. The CDR3 has 15 amino acids. V shed 5 bases and J shed 1 base, with 12 bases lying between them. Looked up from germline, CDR1 is MDHEN and CDR2 is SYDVKM. CDR3 nucleotide sequence: TGTGCCAGCAGTGGAACGGCATTGGCCAAAAACATTCAGTACTTC. Translated: CASSGTALAKNIQYF.

This clone has only one observation. The chain has TRBV30 and TRBJ2-5, with D unresolved. Germline V CDR1 and CDR2: GTSNPN, SVGIG (reference sequence). This CDR3 spans 12 amino acids. V was trimmed by 1 base and J by 5 bases, leaving 8 bases between them. The CDR3 spells CAWSDNGETQYF. The CDR3 coding sequence is TGTGCCTGGAGTGACAATGGGGAGACCCAGTACTTC.

The chain uses TRBV18 and TRBJ1-4; 7 nucleotides align to TRBD1. CDR1 is KGHSH and CDR2 is LQKENI in the germline V gene. V shed 1 base and J 3 bases; nucleotides not matched to a gene: 2. This CDR3 region has 15 residues. In DNA, the CDR3 is TGTGCCAGCTCACCACGACAGGGCCCTAATGAAAAACTGTTTTTT. Protein product: CASSPRQGPNEKLFF.

The rearrangement uses TRBV5-1 and TRBJ2-2; 8 bases agree with TRBD2. Germline V lookup: CDR1 SGHRS, CDR2 YFSETQ. This CDR3 is built from 14 residues. Trimming removed 4 bases from V and 4 bases from J; junction bases left unmatched: 3. CDR3 residues: CASSVAGRTGELFF. CDR3 DNA: TGCGCCAGCAGCGTAGCGGGACGCACCGGGGAGCTGTTTTTT.

This chain joins TRBV7-9 and TRBJ2-1; D is ambiguous. The length of the CDR3 is 14 residues. The germline gives CDR1 SEHNR, CDR2 FQNEAQ (reference sequence). Trimming pared 1 base from V and 4 bases from J, leaving 8 bases between. The CDR3 protein is CASSLVSRYNEQFF. CDR3 nucleotides: TGTGCCAGCAGCTTAGTTTCCCGGTACAATGAGCAGTTCTTC.

The chain has TRBV29-1 and TRBJ2-4; tentative D call: TRBD2 (6 bases). The V gene lost 4 bases and the J gene lost 0 bases, with 10 bases spanning the gap. This CDR3 has 14 amino acids. Germline V gene sequence: CDR1 SQVTM, CDR2 ANQGSEA. The CDR3 DNA reads as TGCAGCGTTGTTTCGGGACTAGCCAAAAACATTCAGTACTTC. This sequence encodes CSVVSGLAKNIQYF. Full variable domain (missing parts from reference TRBV29-1 and TRBJ2-4): SAVISQKPSRDICQRGTSLTIQCQVDSQVTMMFWYRQQPGQSLTLIATANQGSEATYESGFVIDKFPISRPNLTFSTLTVSNMSPEDSSIYLCSVVSGLAKNIQYFGAGTRLSVL.

The chain combines TRBV28 with TRBJ2-7, with D possibly matching TRBD1 (5 bases). The V gene lost 5 bases and the J gene lost 3 bases, with 14 bases spanning the gap. The germline V gene encodes CDR1 MDHEN and CDR2 SYDVKM. The CDR3 loop spans 14 amino acids. CDR3 sequence: CASSPPSRGYEQYF. DNA of the CDR3: TGTGCCAGCAGTCCCCCCTCTAGGGGCTACGAGCAGTACTTC. Full variable domain (outside the CDR3, taken from reference TRBV28 and TRBJ2-7): DVKVTQSSRYLVKRTGEKVFLECVQDMDHENMFWYRQDPGLGLRLIYFSYDVKMKEKGDIPEGYSVSREKKERFSLILESASTNQTSMYLCASSPPSRGYEQYFGPGTRLTVT.

The J gene is TRBJ1-1, the V gene TRBV29-1, with D tentatively TRBD1 (5 bases). The CDR3 consists of 13 residues. V was cut by 7 bases and J by 0 bases, with 12 bases left in between. Germline V lookup: CDR1 SQVTM, CDR2 ANQGSEA. In DNA form, the CDR3 reads TGCAGCGCCGTACAGGCCATGAACACTGAAGCTTTCTTT. It yields the protein CSAVQAMNTEAFF.

The CDR3 loop is CAWSTFQGNYEQYF. Here the CDR3 DNA reads TGTGCCTGGAGTACCTTCCAGGGAAACTACGAGCAGTACTTC. The V gene is TRBV30, the J gene TRBJ2-7; D possibly corresponds to TRBD1 (5 bases). Germline values: CDR1 GTSNPN, CDR2 SVGIG (reference sequence). The CDR3 is 14 residues long. Trimming took off 2 bases at V and 3 bases at J, with 14 bases between the two ends.

The genes are TRBV4-1 and TRBJ2-3; maybe TRBD2 (6 bases). Germline V gives CDR1 MGHRA, CDR2 YSYEKL. V was trimmed by 1 base and J by 4 bases, leaving 9 bases between them. The CDR3 is 14 amino acids. This CDR3 reads CASSQGGGPDTQYF. Written as DNA, the CDR3 is TGCGCCAGCAGCCAAGGGGGAGGCCCAGATACGCAGTATTTT.

The chain joins TRBV11-2 to TRBJ2-5; D unclear. This CDR3 contains 11 residues. CDR1 SGHAT and CDR2 FQNNGV come from the germline V gene. The V end lost 4 bases, the J end lost 4 bases, and 4 bases lay between the germline ends. In nucleotides, the CDR3 is TGTGCCAGCAGCTCAGGAGAGACCCAGTACTTC. The encoded protein is CASSSGETQYF.

This rearrangement joins TRBV2 to TRBJ2-1; a possible D gene is TRBD1 (7 bases). This CDR3 spans 12 amino acids. The germline V gene encodes CDR1 SNHLY and CDR2 FYNNEI. Trimming shortened V by 2 bases and J by 14 bases, and 13 bases separated the two germline ends. The CDR3 bases are TGTGCCAGCAGTGAATCGGGCAGGGGGGAGTTCTTC. Protein product: CASSESGRGEFF.

CDR3 amino acids: CASSPRQGNQPQHF. The DNA for the CDR3 is TGTGCCAGCAGCCCACGACAGGGCAATCAGCCCCAGCATTTT. V usage is TRBV7-9 and J usage is TRBJ1-5; D perhaps matches TRBD1 (6 bases). Germline CDR1 is SEHNR and CDR2 is FQNEAQ (reference sequence). V was clipped by 5 bases and J by 2 bases, with 10 bases between them. The CDR3 spans 14 residues.

The rearrangement joins TRBV19 to TRBJ2-7; D not resolved. Germline V lookup: CDR1 LNHDA, CDR2 SQIVND (reference sequence). There are 14 residues in the CDR3. V was shortened by 6 bases and J by 6 bases, with 18 bases between the two germline ends. The CDR3 spells CASRMTSLVSEQYF. In DNA, the CDR3 is TGTGCCAGTAGGATGACATCCCTCGTGTCCGAGCAGTACTTC.

In regard to this clone: The sample holds other DNA sequences that translate to the same CDR3. V is TRBV5-6 and J is TRBJ2-3; no reliable D call. The CDR3 runs to 12 residues. The germline gives CDR1 SGHDT, CDR2 YYEEEE. V shed 4 bases and J shed 0 bases, with 3 bases lying between them. The CDR3 loop reads CASSLSTDTQYF. CDR3 coding DNA: TGTGCCAGCAGCCTTAGCACAGATACGCAGTATTTT.

The chain has TRBV7-2 and TRBJ2-6; tentatively, D is TRBD2 (5 bases). The V and J ends lost 5 bases and 0 bases respectively, with 8 bases between them. The germline CDR1 and CDR2 sequences are SGHTA and FQGNSA. This CDR3 has 15 residues. The CDR3 bases are TGTGCCAGCAGCCGGGAACTCTCTGGGGCCAACGTCCTGACTTTC. It yields the protein CASSRELSGANVLTF.

The rearrangement links TRBV7-9 to TRBJ1-5, with D possibly TRBD1 on 6 matching bases. The germline V gene has CDR1 SEHNR and CDR2 FQNEAQ (reference sequence). CDR3 size: 15 residues. The ends were cut back, 8 bases at V and 4 bases at J, with 18 bases in the middle. CDR3 DNA sequence: TGTGCCAGCTCCCGGGCAGGGGTATCAAATCAGCCCCAGCATTTT. Translated: CASSRAGVSNQPQHF.

CDR3 amino acids: CASSPTPPETQYF. The CDR3 DNA is TGTGCCAGCAGTCCCACTCCACCGGAGACCCAGTACTTC. The rearrangement uses TRBV7-2 and TRBJ2-5; D call uncertain. CDR1 and CDR2 from the germline V gene are SGHTA and FQGNSA. The CDR3 is 13 residues long. V lost 6 bases to trimming and J lost 5 bases, with 13 bases between them.